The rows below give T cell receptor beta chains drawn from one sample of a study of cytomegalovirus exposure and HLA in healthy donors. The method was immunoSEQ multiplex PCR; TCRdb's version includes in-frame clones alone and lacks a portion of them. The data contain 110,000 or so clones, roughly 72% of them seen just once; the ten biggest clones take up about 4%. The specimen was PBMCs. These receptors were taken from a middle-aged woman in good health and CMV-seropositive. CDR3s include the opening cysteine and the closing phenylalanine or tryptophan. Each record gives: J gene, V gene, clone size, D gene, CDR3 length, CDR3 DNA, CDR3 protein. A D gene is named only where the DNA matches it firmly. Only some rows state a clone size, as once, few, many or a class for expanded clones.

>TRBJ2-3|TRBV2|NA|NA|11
TGTGCCAGCAGTGATAAGCGTCCGCAGTATTTT
CASSDKRPQYF
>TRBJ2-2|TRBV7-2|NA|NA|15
TGTGCCAGCAGCTTAGGACTAGAAAGCACCGGGGAGCTGTTTTTT
CASSLGLESTGELFF
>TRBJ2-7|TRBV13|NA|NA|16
TGTGCCAGCAGCCCTCGCCGTGCGGGGAATCCCTACGAGCAGTACTTC
CASSPRRAGNPYEQYF
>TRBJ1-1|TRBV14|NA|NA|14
TGTGCCAGCAGCCTCTCGGGGATGAACACTGAAGCTTTCTTT
CASSLSGMNTEAFF
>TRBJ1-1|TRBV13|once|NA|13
TGTGCCAGCAGTCGTATGACAGACACTGAAGCTTTCTTT
CASSRMTDTEAFF
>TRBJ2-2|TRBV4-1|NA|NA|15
TGCGCCAGCAGCCAACCCGGAGGTAGGACCGGGGAGCTGTTTTTT
CASSQPGGRTGELFF
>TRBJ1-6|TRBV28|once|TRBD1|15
TGTGCCAGCAGTCCCCCTGACAGGGGGGATTCACCCCTCCACTTT
CASSPPDRGDSPLHF
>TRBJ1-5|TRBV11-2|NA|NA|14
TGTGCCAGCAGCTTAGATCTAGGTATGCAGCCCCAGCATTTT
CASSLDLGMQPQHF
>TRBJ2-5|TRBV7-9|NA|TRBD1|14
TGTGCCAGCAGCTTAAGGGCAGGGGGAGAGACCCAGTACTTC
CASSLRAGGETQYF
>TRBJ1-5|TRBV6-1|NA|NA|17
TGTGCCAGCAGTGCCTTGCCGGCTGGAGGTAGCAATCAGCCCCAGCATTTT
CASSALPAGGSNQPQHF